Below are 25 T cell receptor beta chains sequenced from a single sample in a study of CD4 and CD8 cells across lung adenocarcinoma regions. A single record per CDR3 protein comes from TCRdb applying MiXCR to the PCR reads. The sample lists approximately 14,000 distinct CDR3 sequences, roughly 47% occurring once. What was sequenced was CD4+ T cells from the center of a lung tumor. The receptors derive from a male donor with lung adenocarcinoma. The CD4 and CD8 labels of this study may be unreliable.

This clonotype was found a few times. The genes are TRBV11-3 and TRBJ2-1, with 9 bases identical to TRBD1. Gene TRBJ2-7 matches the end of the DNA better, so the J call may be wrong. The CDR3 has 14 amino acids. The V gene's germline CDR1 is SGHNT and CDR2 YENEEA. CDR3 coding DNA: TGTGCCAGCAGTCGGGGGACAGGGAGCTACGAGCAGTACTTC. This sequence encodes CASSRGTGSYEQYF.

This clonotype has just one count. The CDR3 DNA follows: TGTGCCAGCAGCTCAGCAGGGACAGGGGTTTGGACAGATACGCAGTATTTT. It yields the protein CASSSAGTGVWTDTQYF. The chain joins TRBV5-6 to TRBJ2-3; 10 bases match TRBD1. V lost 3 bases, J lost 3 bases, and 10 bases stayed unmatched. This CDR3 contains 17 residues. In germline, CDR1 is SGHDT, CDR2 YYEEEE.

CDR3 sequence: CASSSTSGRVGTQYF. The DNA of the CDR3 is TGTGCCAGCAGTTCGACTAGCGGGAGGGTCGGCACGCAGTATTTT. The genes are TRBV28 and TRBJ2-3; 14 nucleotides line up with TRBD2. The CDR3 has 15 residues. Losses at the gene ends were 4 bases for V and 9 bases for J; bases not matched to a gene: 6. CDR1 is MDHEN and CDR2 is SYDVKM in the germline V gene.

In its sample, this clonotype ranks as medium-sized. The chain links TRBV6-5 to TRBJ2-1; D gene uncertain. Germline V lookup: CDR1 MNHEY, CDR2 SVGAGI. V dropped 6 bases and J dropped 0 bases, with 12 bases sitting between them. This CDR3 comprises 15 residues. CDR3 sequence reads: CASRPDPTSYNEQFF. CDR3 DNA sequence: TGTGCCAGCAGACCCGACCCTACCTCCTACAATGAGCAGTTCTTC.

In its sample, this clonotype ranks as medium-sized. The genes are TRBV27 and TRBJ2-2; D unclear. This CDR3 contains 15 residues. In germline, CDR1 is MNHEY, CDR2 SMNVEV (reference sequence). Trimming took 9 bases from V and 0 from J, leaving 14 bases between them. In nucleotides, the CDR3 is TGTGCCAGTTTTGGCCGCCCCGCGAACACCGGGGAGCTGTTTTTT. Amino acids: CASFGRPANTGELFF.

The CDR3 coding sequence is TGCGCCAGCAGTGATGGTGGTAGGAGCCGTGGCCCAGATACGCAGTATTTT. Its protein product is CASSDGGRSRGPDTQYF. The V call is TRBV10-1, the J call TRBJ2-3, with no clear D. The germline gives CDR1 WNHNN, CDR2 SYGVQD (reference sequence). The CDR3 sequence is 17 residues long. V was trimmed by 3 bases and J by 4 bases, leaving 20 bases between them.

V and J are TRBV4-1 and TRBJ1-1; no clear D gene. The germline V and J ends were trimmed by 6 bases and 3 bases, with 17 bases remaining between them. Germline lookup yields CDR1 MGHRA and CDR2 YSYEKL. This CDR3 contains 15 residues. This CDR3 reads CASRPPDRRDTEAFF. CDR3 sequence (DNA): TGCGCCAGCAGGCCTCCGGACCGAAGGGACACTGAAGCTTTCTTT.

This clonotype was seen many times. The chain combines TRBV15 with TRBJ2-7; D gene ambiguous. CDR1 is LNHNV and CDR2 is YYDKDF in the germline V gene (reference sequence). The CDR3 contains 14 residues. V was shortened by 0 bases and J by 0 bases, with 6 bases between the two germline ends. CDR3 in amino acids: CATSRDTDSYEQYF. The CDR3 DNA reads as TGTGCCACCAGCAGAGATACGGACTCCTACGAGCAGTACTTC.

Judged by abundance, this clonotype is medium-sized. The chain links TRBV7-2 to TRBJ2-1, with TRBD2 matching over 11 bases. The junction had 4 bases not matched to a gene; V was cut back by 3 bases and J by 6 bases. In germline, CDR1 is SGHTA, CDR2 FQGNSA. The CDR3 sequence is 15 residues long. The CDR3 reads CASSFPTSGSNEQFF. The CDR3 DNA is TGTGCCAGCAGCTTTCCAACTAGCGGGAGCAATGAGCAGTTCTTC. The whole variable domain, filled in from reference TRBV7-2 and TRBJ2-1, reads GAGVSQSPSNKVTEKGKDVELRCDPISGHTALYWYRQSLGQGLEFLIYFQGNSAPDKSGLPSDRFSAERTGGSVSTLTIQRTQQEDSAVYLCASSFPTSGSNEQFFGPGTRLTVL.

The chain recombines TRBV6-1 with TRBJ2-5; 7 bases fit TRBD2. V was clipped by 2 bases and J by 5 bases; unmatched bases: 5. Germline V gene lookup returns CDR1 MNHNS and CDR2 SASEGT. CDR3 size: 14 residues. The CDR3 here is CASSESGAQETQYF. The CDR3, as DNA: TGTGCCAGCAGTGAAAGCGGGGCGCAGGAGACCCAGTACTTC.

The table lists this clonotype with a few counts. The chain is built from TRBV6-1 and TRBJ1-5; 7 nucleotides match TRBD1. V was pared by 10 bases and J by 7 bases, with 16 bases of the junction left unmatched. Germline CDR1 reads MNHNS; CDR2 reads SASEGT. The length of the CDR3 is 15 residues. In DNA, the CDR3 is TGTGCCACTAAATGGGGGCAGGGGGAGAACCAGCCCCAGCATTTT. Its protein product is CATKWGQGENQPQHF.

The chain couples TRBV27 to TRBJ2-5; 13 bases map to TRBD2. J lost 11 bases, V lost 5 bases, and 11 bases had no gene match. The CDR3 runs 15 residues. Germline CDR1 and CDR2: MNHEY and SMNVEV (reference sequence). DNA of the CDR3: TGTGCCAGCAGTCCAAACATTGGGACTAGCGGGGAGCAGTACTTC. This sequence encodes CASSPNIGTSGEQYF.

This clonotype has at least ten counts. The V and J genes are TRBV4-1 and TRBJ2-5, with 9 positions matching TRBD2. Germline V gene data show CDR1 as MGHRA and CDR2 as YSYEKL. This CDR3 is built from 15 residues. V was pared by 0 bases and J by 4 bases, with 3 bases of the junction left unmatched. This CDR3 is CASSQDGSGRETQYF. The CDR3 coding sequence is TGCGCCAGCAGCCAAGATGGTAGCGGGAGAGAGACCCAGTACTTC.

There are many counts of this clonotype. This rearrangement joins TRBV4-1 to TRBJ2-1; TRBD1 agrees at 7 bases. Germline V gene lookup returns CDR1 MGHRA and CDR2 YSYEKL. This CDR3 is built from 16 residues. Trimming cost V 2 bases and J 7 bases; bases outside gene matches: 11. CDR3 protein: CASSQRFPGQLNEQFF. CDR3 coding DNA: TGCGCCAGCAGCCAACGATTCCCGGGACAGCTTAATGAGCAGTTCTTC.

The gene calls are TRBV6-1 and TRBJ2-4; no definite D call. The end of the DNA aligns better with TRBJ2-5, so the J call may be wrong. The CDR3 sequence is 12 residues long. Germline V CDR1 and CDR2: MNHNS, SASEGT. CDR3 coding DNA: TGTGCCAGCACCCACGAGGAGGAGACCCAGTACTTC. The encoded protein is CASTHEEETQYF.

This clonotype was seen at least ten times. This rearrangement joins TRBV27 to TRBJ2-1; 8 nucleotides agree with TRBD2. The length of the CDR3 is 13 residues. Per the germline V gene, CDR1 is MNHEY and CDR2 is SMNVEV (reference sequence). J was trimmed by 8 bases and V by 0 bases; bases with no gene match: 0. The CDR3 DNA follows: TGTGCCAGCAGTTTATCGCGGGGGGATGAGCAGTTCTTC. Translated, it gives CASSLSRGDEQFF.

This clonotype is termed medium-sized (0.01 to 0.1%). V is TRBV7-2 and J is TRBJ2-1; 8 nucleotides align to TRBD2. The junction had 22 bases not matched to a gene; V was cut back by 5 bases and J by 7 bases. The CDR3 is made up of 19 amino acids. Germline CDR1 is SGHTA and CDR2 is FQGNSA. DNA for the CDR3: TGTGCCAGCAGCCCAGCCGGGGGACTAGTTTTAATGGTAGGGAATGAGCAGTTCTTC. Translated: CASSPAGGLVLMVGNEQFF.

Many counts were recorded for this clonotype. CDR3 sequence: CASLDRDRETQYF. The CDR3 region has the DNA TGTGCCAGCCTCGACAGGGATAGGGAGACCCAGTACTTC. The genes are TRBV6-4 and TRBJ2-5, with 7 bases lining up with TRBD1. V dropped 8 bases and J dropped 5; count of bases not matched to a gene: 8. CDR1 and CDR2 from the germline V gene are MRHNA and SNTAGT. The CDR3 runs 13 residues.

This chain links TRBV6-1 with TRBJ2-3, with no clear D. Trimming left V 11 bases short and J 2 bases short, with 11 bases between. The CDR3 contains 12 residues. Germline lookup yields CDR1 MNHNS and CDR2 SASEGT. Written as DNA, the CDR3 is TGTGCCGGCAAAAGGGACACAGATACGCAGTATTTT. Protein product: CAGKRDTDTQYF.

The CDR3 DNA reads TGTGCCAGCAGCCTGGGCCGGTTCTCCTACGAGCAGTACTTC. Its translation: CASSLGRFSYEQYF. V is TRBV11-3 and J is TRBJ2-7; D is ambiguous. In germline, CDR1 is SGHNT, CDR2 YENEEA. The CDR3 runs to 14 residues. V lost 5 bases and J lost 0, with 11 bases in between.

This clonotype has at least ten counts. The chain employs TRBV27 and TRBJ2-3; 10 positions match TRBD2. The CDR3 loop spans 16 amino acids. Trimming took 6 bases from V and 4 from J; bases not matched to a gene: 10. Germline V CDR1 and CDR2: MNHEY, SMNVEV (reference sequence). The chain's CDR3 is CASRFQREGLADTQYF. DNA of the CDR3: TGTGCCAGCAGGTTTCAGCGGGAGGGCCTCGCAGATACGCAGTATTTT.

As to this clonotype: One end of the junction is discordant with germline, which a read error may explain. V is TRBV27 and J is TRBJ2-3, with D perhaps matching TRBD1 (5 bases). Germline loops: CDR1 MNHEY, CDR2 SMNVEV (reference sequence). The CDR3 length is 17 residues. This CDR3 reads CASSPGLGACETDTQYF. The CDR3 DNA is TGTGCCAGCAGTCCGGGCCTCGGAGCTTGTGAGACAGATACGCAGTATTTC.

This clonotype is medium-sized in the sample. The gene calls are TRBV10-1 and TRBJ2-1; D remains ambiguous. This CDR3 is 15 amino acids long. Trimming left V 7 bases short and J 6 bases short, with 19 bases between. Germline V lookup: CDR1 WNHNN, CDR2 SYGVQD (reference sequence). The CDR3 coding sequence is TGCGCCAGCATTCAAGGAGTTCAGAGGACCAATGAGCAGTTCTTC. It encodes CASIQGVQRTNEQFF.

J is TRBJ2-1 and V is TRBV3-1; D remains unclear. V lost 1 base, J lost 1 base, and 14 bases lay in between. There are 17 residues in the CDR3. Germline V lookup: CDR1 LGHDT, CDR2 YNNKEL (reference sequence). This CDR3 is CASSQGSRTTSYNEQFF. DNA for the CDR3: TGTGCCAGCAGCCAAGGCTCTAGAACCACTTCCTACAATGAGCAGTTCTTC.

The rearrangement joins TRBV6-1 to TRBJ2-5; 11 nucleotides line up with TRBD2. The V gene end was trimmed by 2 bases and the J gene end by 4 bases; junction bases not matched to a gene: 12. CDR1 MNHNS and CDR2 SASEGT come from the germline V gene. CDR3 length: 18 amino acids. CDR3: CASSETGTSGSRGETQYF. In DNA form, the CDR3 reads TGTGCCAGCAGTGAAACCGGAACTAGCGGGAGTAGGGGAGAGACCCAGTACTTC.